A selection of T cell receptor beta chains follows, all from one sample in a study of patients and donors after allogeneic stem cell transplantation. TCRdb reanalysed the RT-PCR reads using MiXCR and keeps one entry per CDR3 protein. The table lists approximately 8,800 distinct CDR3 sequences, almost 4% of them singletons. Sequenced input: blood, either unsorted or a sorted T cell fraction (not recorded which). The receptors originated from a human donor who was either an allogeneic HSCT recipient or a stem cell or donor lymphocyte infusion donor (not recorded which). It is not recorded whose cells these are; they may come from a transplant donor. The CDR3 runs from the conserved cysteine through the conserved F or W. D genes are given only for firm matches. Clone size, where shown, is once, few, many, or a class for clones that have expanded.

d_gene: .; j_gene: TRBJ2-3; abundance: .; v_gene: TRBV11-1; CDR3nt: TGTGCCAGCAGCTTAGGAATTAGCACAGATACGCAGTATTTT; CDR3aa: CASSLGISTDTQYF
d_gene: TRBD2; j_gene: TRBJ2-1; abundance: many; v_gene: TRBV18; CDR3nt: TGTGCCAGCTCACCACCCCCCTCGGGACTAGCGGGACGCCATGAGCAGTTCTTC; CDR3aa: CASSPPPSGLAGRHEQFF
d_gene: TRBD2; j_gene: TRBJ2-1; abundance: medium-sized; v_gene: TRBV7-9; CDR3nt: TGTGCCAGCAGCTTAGGCCTAGCGGGGGACTCGGATTACAATGAGCAGTTCTTC; CDR3aa: CASSLGLAGDSDYNEQFF
d_gene: .; j_gene: TRBJ2-7; abundance: many; v_gene: TRBV9; CDR3nt: TGTGCCAGCAGCGTAGGTGGCTCTTCTCCCGAGCAGTACTTC; CDR3aa: CASSVGGSSPEQYF
d_gene: .; j_gene: TRBJ2-3; abundance: many; v_gene: TRBV3-1; CDR3nt: TGTGCCAGCAGCCAAGTACGTTTGGGACGGGCGTATTTT; CDR3aa: CASSQVRLGRAYF
d_gene: .; j_gene: TRBJ2-7; abundance: many; v_gene: TRBV12-3/TRBV12-4; CDR3nt: TGTGCCAGCAGTCCCTCGATGGGGGCCCCCTACGAGCAGTACTTC; CDR3aa: CASSPSMGAPYEQYF
d_gene: .; j_gene: TRBJ2-4; abundance: many; v_gene: TRBV5-1; CDR3nt: TGCGCCAGCAGCCCGCACTCCTCCAGGCTCAAAAACATTCAGTACTTC; CDR3aa: CASSPHSSRLKNIQYF
d_gene: TRBD2; j_gene: TRBJ2-1; abundance: many; v_gene: TRBV3-1; CDR3nt: TGTGCCAGCAGCCCCAGAGCTAGCGGGCTTTACAATGAGCAGTTCTTC; CDR3aa: CASSPRASGLYNEQFF
d_gene: TRBD1; j_gene: TRBJ1-6; abundance: .; v_gene: TRBV6-5; CDR3nt: TGTGCCAGCAGGCGCTCGGGACAGGGAAATTCACCCCTCCACTTT; CDR3aa: CASRRSGQGNSPLHF
d_gene: TRBD2; j_gene: TRBJ2-7; abundance: few; v_gene: TRBV6-6; CDR3nt: TGTGCCAGCAGTTCAAAGCGGGAGGGATCCGAGCAGTACTTC; CDR3aa: CASSSKREGSEQYF
d_gene: .; j_gene: TRBJ1-3; abundance: many; v_gene: TRBV20-1; CDR3nt: TGCAGTGCTAGAGATATCTCTGGAAACACCATATATTTT; CDR3aa: CSARDISGNTIYF
d_gene: .; j_gene: TRBJ2-2; abundance: .; v_gene: TRBV19; CDR3nt: TGTGCCAGTAAGGAGGCGGGCATCCCCGGGGAGCTGTTTTTT; CDR3aa: CASKEAGIPGELFF
d_gene: .; j_gene: TRBJ1-2; abundance: many; v_gene: TRBV2; CDR3nt: TGTGCCAGCAGTGAAGGAGGGAAGGGCGGCTACACCTTC; CDR3aa: CASSEGGKGGYTF
d_gene: .; j_gene: TRBJ2-3; abundance: many; v_gene: TRBV7-9; CDR3nt: TGTGCCAGCAGCCCAAGGACGGAAAGGACAGATACGCAGTATTTT; CDR3aa: CASSPRTERTDTQYF
d_gene: TRBD1; j_gene: TRBJ2-7; abundance: many; v_gene: TRBV6-2/TRBV6-3; CDR3nt: TGTGCCAGCAGTTTTTACCCCGGACAGGGTTCGAGGGAGCAGTACTTC; CDR3aa: CASSFYPGQGSREQYF
d_gene: .; j_gene: TRBJ2-5; abundance: many; v_gene: TRBV11-2; CDR3nt: TGTGCCAGCAGCCGGGTTCAAGAGACCCAGTACTTC; CDR3aa: CASSRVQETQYF
d_gene: .; j_gene: TRBJ1-3; abundance: many; v_gene: TRBV7-9; CDR3nt: TGTGCCAGCAGCTTATTGGGCAGGGGAAACACCATATATTTT; CDR3aa: CASSLLGRGNTIYF
d_gene: .; j_gene: TRBJ2-7; abundance: many; v_gene: TRBV20-1; CDR3nt: TGCAGTGCTAGACTAAGCCTTGGCTACGAGCAGTACTTC; CDR3aa: CSARLSLGYEQYF
d_gene: TRBD1; j_gene: TRBJ2-3; abundance: medium-sized; v_gene: TRBV24-1; CDR3nt: TGTGCCACCCGCGGACAGGGGAGGGCAGATACGCAGTATTTT; CDR3aa: CATRGQGRADTQYF
d_gene: TRBD2; j_gene: TRBJ2-1; abundance: many; v_gene: TRBV2; CDR3nt: TGTGCCAGCAGTGATCGCTCTTGGCTAGCGGGAGGTGGCTCCTACAATGAGCAGTTCTTC; CDR3aa: CASSDRSWLAGGGSYNEQFF
d_gene: .; j_gene: TRBJ2-3; abundance: many; v_gene: TRBV7-2; CDR3nt: TGTGCCAGCAGCTCGGTGCCGGGCACGCAGTATTTT; CDR3aa: CASSSVPGTQYF
d_gene: TRBD1; j_gene: TRBJ1-2; abundance: many; v_gene: TRBV27; CDR3nt: TGTGCCAGCAGTCATGGACAGGGCAACTATGGCTACACCTTC; CDR3aa: CASSHGQGNYGYTF
d_gene: .; j_gene: TRBJ2-3; abundance: many; v_gene: TRBV29-1; CDR3nt: TGCAGCGTTGCCTTTGATACGCAGTATTTT; CDR3aa: CSVAFDTQYF
d_gene: .; j_gene: TRBJ2-1; abundance: many; v_gene: TRBV20-1; CDR3nt: TGCAGTGCTAGAGATCGGCTAGCCACCCAGCCGGTCAGGGTCTACAATGAGCAGTTCTTC; CDR3aa: CSARDRLATQPVRVYNEQFF
d_gene: .; j_gene: TRBJ2-2; abundance: many; v_gene: TRBV18; CDR3nt: TGTGCCAGCTCACCACCGCGGGGGCCCGGGGAGCTGTTTTTT; CDR3aa: CASSPPRGPGELFF
d_gene: .; j_gene: TRBJ2-2; abundance: many; v_gene: TRBV6-5; CDR3nt: TGTGCCAGCAGTTACTTTGGCCCCAGGGACACCGGGGAGCTGTTTTTT; CDR3aa: CASSYFGPRDTGELFF
d_gene: TRBD2; j_gene: TRBJ2-7; abundance: many; v_gene: TRBV27; CDR3nt: TGTGCCAGCAGTTCCGGGACTAGTGTAAAGTACGAGCAGTACTTC; CDR3aa: CASSSGTSVKYEQYF
d_gene: TRBD1; j_gene: TRBJ1-4; abundance: many; v_gene: TRBV7-3; CDR3nt: TGTGCCAGCAGCTTACGGGAGTCGACAGGGAAGGATGGAAAACTGTTTTTT; CDR3aa: CASSLRESTGKDGKLFF
d_gene: .; j_gene: TRBJ1-2; abundance: many; v_gene: TRBV9; CDR3nt: TGTGCCAGCAGCGCCGGCCACGGTTCCGGGACCTATGGCTACACCTTC; CDR3aa: CASSAGHGSGTYGYTF
d_gene: .; j_gene: TRBJ1-2; abundance: many; v_gene: TRBV28; CDR3nt: TGTGCCAGCAGTGCGACGGTTCTATACTATGGCTACACCTTC; CDR3aa: CASSATVLYYGYTF
d_gene: TRBD2; j_gene: TRBJ2-1; abundance: many; v_gene: TRBV7-9; CDR3nt: TGTGCCAGCAGCTTGGGACTACCAGACAATGAGCAGTTCTTC; CDR3aa: CASSLGLPDNEQFF
d_gene: .; j_gene: TRBJ2-1; abundance: many; v_gene: TRBV20-1; CDR3nt: TGCAGTGCTAGAGAGAACAGGCTCCCCTACAATGAGCAGTTCTTC; CDR3aa: CSARENRLPYNEQFF
d_gene: .; j_gene: TRBJ1-6; abundance: .; v_gene: TRBV3-1; CDR3nt: TGTGCCAGCAGCCAAGGTTCGAAGGTCGATTCACCCCTCCACTTT; CDR3aa: CASSQGSKVDSPLHF
d_gene: .; j_gene: TRBJ2-2; abundance: many; v_gene: TRBV14; CDR3nt: TGTGCCAGCAGGGGACAACTGAACACCGGGGAGCTGTTTTTT; CDR3aa: CASRGQLNTGELFF
d_gene: .; j_gene: TRBJ2-7; abundance: many; v_gene: TRBV27; CDR3nt: TGTGCCAGCAGTCCCCTAGACAGGGAGGGCTACGAGCAGTACTTC; CDR3aa: CASSPLDREGYEQYF
d_gene: .; j_gene: TRBJ2-5; abundance: medium-sized; v_gene: TRBV7-9; CDR3nt: TGTGCCAGCAGGTCAAGGGAGACCCAGTACTTC; CDR3aa: CASRSRETQYF
d_gene: .; j_gene: TRBJ2-1; abundance: many; v_gene: TRBV24-1; CDR3nt: TGTGCCACCAGTGTAACCTCCTACAATGAGCAGTTCTTC; CDR3aa: CATSVTSYNEQFF
d_gene: .; j_gene: TRBJ1-2; abundance: medium-sized; v_gene: TRBV4-3; CDR3nt: TGCGCCAGCAGCCCGGTGTTCGGGGCTCATGGCTACACCTTC; CDR3aa: CASSPVFGAHGYTF
d_gene: .; j_gene: TRBJ2-5; abundance: many; v_gene: TRBV6-2/TRBV6-3; CDR3nt: TGTGCCAGCAGTAGGCGCCGGGACACCCCAGAGACCCAGTACTTC; CDR3aa: CASSRRRDTPETQYF
d_gene: .; j_gene: TRBJ1-6; abundance: many; v_gene: TRBV28; CDR3nt: TGTGCCAGCAGTTTCGAACAGGTCTATAATTCACCCCTCCACTTT; CDR3aa: CASSFEQVYNSPLHF
d_gene: .; j_gene: TRBJ2-5; abundance: many; v_gene: TRBV7-9; CDR3nt: TGTGCCAGCAGCAACCGACAGGTTCAGGAGACCCAGTACTTC; CDR3aa: CASSNRQVQETQYF
d_gene: .; j_gene: TRBJ2-4; abundance: many; v_gene: TRBV6-2/TRBV6-3; CDR3nt: TGTGCCAGCAGTCCCCACAGGGCGGAAGCCAAAAACATTCAGTACTTC; CDR3aa: CASSPHRAEAKNIQYF
d_gene: TRBD2; j_gene: TRBJ2-2; abundance: many; v_gene: TRBV18; CDR3nt: TGTGCCAGCTCACCTCGGACTAGCGGGAACACCGGGGAGCTGTTTTTT; CDR3aa: CASSPRTSGNTGELFF